One sample yielded the 18 T cell receptor beta chains listed below, sequenced in a study of radiotherapy plus CTLA-4 blockade in lung cancer. TCRdb's copy holds only in-frame clones and misses some; the assay was immunoSEQ multiplex PCR. The data hold about 86,000 clones, with under 85% observed a single time. This specimen was peripheral blood, taken from a patient treated with radiotherapy plus ipilimumab. The receptors come from a human donor with non-small cell lung cancer who had stable disease on radiotherapy plus ipilimumab.

The V call is TRBV5-1, the J call TRBJ2-1; 10 nucleotides match TRBD2. This CDR3 contains 15 residues. The germline V gene has CDR1 SGHRS and CDR2 YFSETQ. After removal of 2 bases from V and 7 bases from J, the junction contained 6 bases not matched to a gene. The CDR3 loop is CASSFDTSGVNEQFF. In DNA form, the CDR3 reads TGCGCCAGCAGCTTTGACACTAGCGGGGTGAATGAGCAGTTCTTC. The full variable domain, completed using reference TRBV5-1 and TRBJ2-1, is KAGVTQTPRYLIKTRGQQVTLSCSPISGHRSVSWYQQTPGQGLQFLFEYFSETQRNKGNFPGRFSGRQFSNSRSEMNVSTLELGDSALYLCASSFDTSGVNEQFFGPGTRLTVL.

This clone came up a few times. This chain links TRBV6-6 with TRBJ2-7; unclear D gene. Per germline, CDR1 MNHNY and CDR2 SVGAGI (reference sequence). The CDR3 is made up of 15 amino acids. The germline V and J ends were trimmed by 0 bases and 0 bases, with 9 bases remaining between them. The CDR3 loop reads CASSYSGYRSYEQYF. Written as DNA, the CDR3 is TGTGCCAGCAGTTACTCCGGCTACCGCTCCTACGAGCAGTACTTC.

V gene TRBV27 combines with J gene TRBJ1-5; D not resolved. The CDR3 runs 14 residues. Germline V CDR1 and CDR2: MNHEY, SMNVEV (reference sequence). The V end lost 2 bases, the J end lost 3 bases, and 8 bases lay between the germline ends. The CDR3 nucleotides read TGTGCCAGCAGTTTAGGCAGAATCAATCAGCCCCAGCATTTT. As protein: CASSLGRINQPQHF.

This clone has a handful of counts. CDR3 sequence (DNA): TGTGCCAGCAGTTCGGGGGGGGGTTCGTTGAACACTGAAGCTTTCTTT. Amino acid sequence: CASSSGGGSLNTEAFF. This sequence joins TRBV6-5 and TRBJ1-1; TRBD1 might be the D (5 bases). V dropped 4 bases and J dropped 0 bases, with 15 bases sitting between them. This CDR3 is built from 16 residues. CDR1 and CDR2 (germline): MNHEY, SVGAGI.

This chain joins TRBV4-2 and TRBJ2-5, with 7 bases matching TRBD2. The J call may not be correct, given that the DNA end is closer to TRBJ2-7. The CDR3 sequence is 16 residues long. The germline V gene encodes CDR1 LGHNA and CDR2 YNFKEQ. The CDR3 protein is CASSQEAGTPSYEQYF. The DNA for the CDR3 is TGTGCCAGCAGCCAAGAAGCGGGAACCCCCTCCTACGAGCAGTACTTC.

This clone has a handful of counts. The chain couples TRBV10-1 to TRBJ2-5; D gene uncertain. The CDR3 contains 13 residues. The V end was cut by 0 bases, the J end by 7 bases, with 9 bases between. Germline CDR1 is WNHNN and CDR2 is SYGVQD (reference sequence). CDR3 sequence reads: CASSESGRGTQYF. CDR3 DNA sequence: TGCGCCAGCAGTGAGTCTGGCAGAGGGACCCAGTACTTC.

The rearrangement uses TRBV7-9 and TRBJ2-3; 7 bases line up with TRBD1. The CDR3 loop spans 14 amino acids. Germline V gives CDR1 SEHNR, CDR2 FQNEAQ (reference sequence). J was trimmed by 2 bases and V by 4 bases; bases with no gene match: 3. CDR3 region: CASSSGQYTDTQYF. Here the CDR3 DNA reads TGTGCCAGCAGCTCGGGACAGTACACAGATACGCAGTATTTT.

The rearrangement joins TRBV5-1 to TRBJ2-2; D may be TRBD2 (6 bases). Germline V gene data show CDR1 as SGHRS and CDR2 as YFSETQ. The CDR3 loop spans 15 amino acids. Trimming took off 4 bases at V and 5 bases at J, with 15 bases between the two ends. DNA of the CDR3: TGCGCCAGCAGCAATAGGGAAGGAGGGACCGGGGAGCTGTTTTTT. Amino acids: CASSNREGGTGELFF.

V is TRBV28 and J is TRBJ1-2, with D tentatively TRBD1 (5 bases). V shed 4 bases and J shed 3 bases, with 15 bases lying between them. CDR1 is MDHEN, CDR2 SYDVKM, per germline. The CDR3 totals 15 residues. The CDR3 coding sequence is TGTGCCAGCAGTTCCGGGACCGCTACTGACTATGGCTACACCTTC. Amino acids: CASSSGTATDYGYTF.

This clone was found a few times. The chain combines TRBV4-2 with TRBJ2-1; 9 bases align to TRBD2. This CDR3 is built from 15 residues. CDR1 and CDR2 from the germline V gene are LGHNA and YNFKEQ. The ends lost 1 base at V and 6 bases at J; junction bases unmatched: 4. The CDR3 DNA sequence: TGTGCCAGCAGCCAAGGGGCGGGGGGGCTCAATGAGCAGTTCTTC. Its protein is CASSQGAGGLNEQFF.

The chain carries TRBV28 and TRBJ2-1; a weak D match, TRBD2 (5 bases). Germline CDR1 reads MDHEN; CDR2 reads SYDVKM. V lost 5 bases to trimming and J lost 0 bases, with 11 bases between them. The CDR3 totals 15 residues. CDR3 in DNA: TGTGCCAGCAGTCTCAGCGGAGGCTCCTACAATGAGCAGTTCTTC. Its translation: CASSLSGGSYNEQFF. Looking up the rest from reference TRBV28 and TRBJ2-1 gives the full variable domain: DVKVTQSSRYLVKRTGEKVFLECVQDMDHENMFWYRQDPGLGLRLIYFSYDVKMKEKGDIPEGYSVSREKKERFSLILESASTNQTSMYLCASSLSGGSYNEQFFGPGTRLTVL.

The V and J genes are TRBV19 and TRBJ2-7, with no clear D. This CDR3 is built from 14 residues. Germline CDR1 and CDR2: LNHDA and SQIVND (reference sequence). V gave up 0 bases and J gave up 0 bases, with 6 bases separating them. CDR3 coding DNA: TGTGCCAGTAGTATAGATATGGCCTCCTACGAGCAGTACTTC. Its translation is CASSIDMASYEQYF. Variable domain in full (rest from reference TRBV19 and TRBJ2-7): DGGITQSPKYLFRKEGQNVTLSCEQNLNHDAMYWYRQDPGQGLRLIYYSQIVNDFQKGDIAEGYSVSREKKESFPLTVTSAQKNPTAFYLCASSIDMASYEQYFGPGTRLTVT.

This clone was detected a few times. The chain uses TRBV7-2 and TRBJ2-7; D is unclear. The V gene lost 2 bases and the J gene lost 6 bases, with 11 bases spanning the gap. This CDR3 contains 13 residues. CDR1 is SGHTA, CDR2 FQGNSA, per germline. CDR3 protein: CASSLSRKPEQYF. CDR3 nucleotide sequence: TGTGCCAGCAGCTTAAGTAGAAAGCCCGAGCAGTACTTC.

There are a few counts of this clone. The gene calls are TRBV5-6 and TRBJ1-2, with D hard to call. The V gene's germline CDR1 is SGHDT and CDR2 YYEEEE. The V end lost 0 bases, the J end lost 7 bases, and 10 bases lay between the germline ends. The CDR3 length is 13 residues. This chain's CDR3 is CASSLEGRGGYTF. The CDR3 DNA reads as TGTGCCAGCAGCTTGGAGGGTCGCGGTGGCTACACCTTC.

The chain has TRBV30 and TRBJ1-1, with a tentative D call TRBD1 (5 bases). Germline assignment: CDR1 GTSNPN and CDR2 SVGIG (reference sequence). The CDR3 is 14 amino acids. Trimming took off 3 bases at V and 8 bases at J, with 19 bases between the two ends. CDR3 protein: CAWRAPPGRWEAFF. CDR3 DNA sequence: TGTGCCTGGAGGGCTCCCCCGGGACGCTGGGAAGCTTTCTTT.

The CDR3 DNA follows: TGTGCCTGGGACAGGGGGCTGAACACCGGGGAGCTGTTTTTT. Amino acids: CAWDRGLNTGELFF. The rearrangement uses TRBV30 and TRBJ2-2, with 10 nucleotides matching TRBD1. The CDR3 has 14 amino acids. V gave up 5 bases and J gave up 1 base; unmatched junction bases: 1. CDR1 and CDR2 from the germline V gene are GTSNPN and SVGIG (reference sequence).

The J gene is TRBJ2-1, the V gene TRBV2; 8 positions agree with TRBD2. Germline V CDR1 and CDR2: SNHLY, FYNNEI. The CDR3 is 14 residues long. Unmatched junction bases numbered 9, after V lost 10 bases and J lost 4 bases. Written as DNA, the CDR3 is TGTGCCATAAGACTGACGGGGGGGTACAATGAGCAGTTCTTC. The encoded protein is CAIRLTGGYNEQFF.

J is TRBJ2-7 and V is TRBV6-5; 10 bases map to TRBD2. Germline loops: CDR1 MNHEY, CDR2 SVGAGI. The CDR3 spans 16 residues. V lost 4 bases, J lost 1 base, and 7 bases stayed unmatched. The CDR3 DNA reads TGTGCCAGCAGTTCGCTTACTAGCGGGATATCCTACGAGCAGTACTTC. Its translation: CASSSLTSGISYEQYF.